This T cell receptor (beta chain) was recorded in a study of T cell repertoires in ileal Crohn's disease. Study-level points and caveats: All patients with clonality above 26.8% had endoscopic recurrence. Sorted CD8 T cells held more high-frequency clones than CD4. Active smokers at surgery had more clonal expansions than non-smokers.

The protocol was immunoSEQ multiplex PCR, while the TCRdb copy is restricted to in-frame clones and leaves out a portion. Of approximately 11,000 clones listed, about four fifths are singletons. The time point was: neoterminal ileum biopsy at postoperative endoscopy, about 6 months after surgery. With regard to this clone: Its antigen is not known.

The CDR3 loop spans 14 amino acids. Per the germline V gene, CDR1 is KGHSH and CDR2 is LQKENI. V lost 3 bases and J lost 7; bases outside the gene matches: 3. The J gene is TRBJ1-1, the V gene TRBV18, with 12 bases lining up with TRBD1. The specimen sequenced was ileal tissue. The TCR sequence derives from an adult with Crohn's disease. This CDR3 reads CASSPGTGGDEAFF. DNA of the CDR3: TGTGCCAGCTCACCCGGGACAGGGGGCGATGAAGCTTTCTTT.